Listed here are 18 T cell receptor beta chains from one sample, sequenced in a study of T cell responses to AZD1222 COVID-19 vaccine. The table came from immunoSEQ multiplex PCR; TCRdb's copy has only in-frame clones and leaves some out. The sample lists some 83,000 clones; about 91% were seen once. This specimen was peripheral blood, taken 28 days after the second AZD1222 dose. Every receptor here comes from an adult who received the AZD1222 COVID-19 vaccine.

The chain couples TRBV2 to TRBJ1-2, with TRBD1 matching over 7 bases. The V and J ends lost 6 bases and 12 bases, in that order; junction bases with no gene match: 19. Germline CDR1 is SNHLY and CDR2 is FYNNEI. CDR3 size: 15 residues. CDR3 residues: CASSPQRVDRLVNTF. In DNA form, the CDR3 reads TGTGCCAGCAGCCCCCAGCGCGTGGACAGGTTGGTCAACACCTTC.

The J gene is TRBJ1-2, the V gene TRBV5-5; D is perhaps TRBD1 (5 bases). This CDR3 contains 15 residues. Between the trimmed V and J ends, which lost 0 bases and 4 bases, there was a span of 13 bases. Germline values: CDR1 SGHKS, CDR2 YYEKEE (reference sequence). The CDR3 protein is CASSLGPTGPYGYTF. CDR3 nucleotide sequence: TGTGCCAGCAGCTTGGGTCCCACAGGCCCCTATGGCTACACCTTC.

This chain links TRBV10-1 with TRBJ1-4, with 7 bases matching TRBD1. The CDR3 has 14 residues. J gave up 8 bases and V 10 bases, and 13 bases lay outside the gene matches. Germline V CDR1 and CDR2: WNHNN, SYGVQD (reference sequence). CDR3 bases: TGCGCCATCACAGGGGACCCTTTTTGCGAAAAACTGTTTTTT. Amino acid sequence: CAITGDPFCEKLFF.

This chain uses TRBV18 with TRBJ1-1; TRBD1 aligns across 7 bases. Unmatched junction bases numbered 9, after V lost 5 bases and J lost 0 bases. The CDR3 loop spans 16 amino acids. Germline V gene data show CDR1 as KGHSH and CDR2 as LQKENI. The CDR3 loop reads CASSEGVGQMNTEAFF. Written as DNA, the CDR3 is TGTGCCAGCTCAGAGGGGGTGGGACAGATGAACACTGAAGCTTTCTTT.

The chain links TRBV13 to TRBJ1-1; TRBD1 is a possible D gene (5 bases). From germline, CDR1 is PRHDT and CDR2 FYEKMQ (reference sequence). The CDR3 sequence is 15 residues long. V was trimmed by 2 bases and J by 4 bases, leaving 14 bases between them. The CDR3 reads CASSLYGGEGTEAFF. Written as DNA, the CDR3 is TGTGCCAGCAGCTTATACGGGGGAGAGGGCACTGAAGCTTTCTTT.

J is TRBJ1-1 and V is TRBV29-1; D unclear. Trimming shortened V by 3 bases and J by 5 bases, and 10 bases separated the two germline ends. The V gene's germline CDR1 is SQVTM and CDR2 ANQGSEA. CDR3 size: 12 residues. CDR3 amino acids: CSVEGRETEAFF. In DNA, the CDR3 is TGCAGCGTTGAGGGGAGGGAAACTGAAGCTTTCTTT. Complete variable domain (other parts from reference TRBV29-1 and TRBJ1-1): SAVISQKPSRDICQRGTSLTIQCQVDSQVTMMFWYRQQPGQSLTLIATANQGSEATYESGFVIDKFPISRPNLTFSTLTVSNMSPEDSSIYLCSVEGRETEAFFGQGTRLTVV.

The chain links TRBV6-2 or TRBV6-3 to TRBJ2-1; 8 bases map to TRBD2. V dropped 2 bases and J dropped 7; count of bases not matched to a gene: 10. Germline CDR1 is MNHEY and CDR2 is SVGEGT. This CDR3 comprises 16 residues. In DNA form, the CDR3 reads TGTGCCAGCAGTTACCCCGGGGCTAGCGGGCTGAATGAGCAGTTCTTC. The encoded protein is CASSYPGASGLNEQFF.

The V call is TRBV18, the J call TRBJ2-5, with unresolved D. Trimming stripped 2 bases from V and 0 bases from J, with 4 bases between. CDR1 and CDR2 (germline): KGHSH, LQKENI. The CDR3 has 13 amino acids. CDR3: CASSPVYQETQYF. CDR3 in DNA: TGTGCCAGCTCACCAGTGTACCAAGAGACCCAGTACTTC.

The chain has TRBV2 and TRBJ1-4; D remains unclear. CDR3 size: 11 residues. Germline V gene data show CDR1 as SNHLY and CDR2 as FYNNEI. V shed 7 bases and J shed 7 bases, with 7 bases lying between them. The CDR3 coding sequence is TGTGCCAGCATGGAGGGTGAAAAACTGTTTTTT. Its protein is CASMEGEKLFF.

The chain links TRBV24-1 to TRBJ2-1; the match to TRBD1 covers 11 bases. CDR1 is KGHDR and CDR2 is SFDVKD in the germline V gene. V lost 7 bases, J lost 5 bases, and 6 bases stayed unmatched. The length of the CDR3 is 15 residues. As DNA, the CDR3 is TGTGCCACCAGCCCTGGACAGGGGGCCAACAATGAGCAGTTCTTC. Translation: CATSPGQGANNEQFF.

The chain links TRBV30 to TRBJ2-6; a weak D match, TRBD1 (6 bases). The length of the CDR3 is 14 residues. The germline V gene encodes CDR1 GTSNPN and CDR2 SVGIG (reference sequence). Trimming pared 4 bases from V and 2 bases from J, leaving 9 bases between. Here the CDR3 DNA reads TGTGCCTGGACCCACAGGGCTGGGGCCAACGTCCTGACTTTC. Translating gives CAWTHRAGANVLTF.

The gene calls are TRBV6-5 and TRBJ1-6; D remains unclear. The V gene's germline CDR1 is MNHEY and CDR2 SVGAGI. The CDR3 covers 16 residues. The germline V and J ends were trimmed by 0 bases and 8 bases, with 14 bases remaining between them. For the CDR3, the DNA is TGTGCCAGCAGTTACTCGGCCCTAGGGAGGGATTCACCCCTCCACTTT. It codes for CASSYSALGRDSPLHF.

The chain is built from TRBV28 and TRBJ1-4, with TRBD1 matching over 7 bases. J lost 7 bases, V lost 2 bases, and 4 bases had no gene match. CDR1 MDHEN and CDR2 SYDVKM come from the germline V gene. CDR3 length equals 14 residues. The CDR3 is CASSLGRGGEKLFF. CDR3 nucleotides: TGTGCCAGCAGTTTAGGCAGGGGGGGTGAAAAACTGTTTTTT. Full variable domain (remainder filled in from reference TRBV28 and TRBJ1-4): DVKVTQSSRYLVKRTGEKVFLECVQDMDHENMFWYRQDPGLGLRLIYFSYDVKMKEKGDIPEGYSVSREKKERFSLILESASTNQTSMYLCASSLGRGGEKLFFGSGTQLSVL.

The chain uses TRBV4-1 and TRBJ1-1; D is possibly TRBD1 (5 bases). V lost 6 bases and J lost 3, with 11 bases in between. This CDR3 has 13 residues. Per germline, CDR1 MGHRA and CDR2 YSYEKL. The CDR3 region has the DNA TGCGCCAGCAGATACTGGGGGGACACTGAAGCTTTCTTT. Translation gives CASRYWGDTEAFF.

The chain recombines TRBV6-1 with TRBJ1-5, with 7 positions matching TRBD1. CDR1 is MNHNS and CDR2 is SASEGT in the germline V gene. V lost 4 bases, J lost 3 bases, and 9 bases stayed unmatched. The CDR3 has 16 amino acids. Here the CDR3 reads CASSGTGQANNQPQHF. The DNA for the CDR3 is TGTGCCAGCAGTGGGACCGGACAGGCTAACAATCAGCCCCAGCATTTT.

The chain has TRBV7-2 and TRBJ1-6; a weak D match, TRBD1 (5 bases). CDR3 size: 16 residues. V was trimmed by 5 bases and J by 0 bases, leaving 11 bases between them. Germline V lookup: CDR1 SGHTA, CDR2 FQGNSA. The CDR3: CASSQDTSSYNSPLHF. CDR3 coding DNA: TGTGCCAGCAGCCAGGACACGAGCTCCTATAATTCACCCCTCCACTTT. Combining the CDR3 with reference TRBV7-2 and TRBJ1-6 gives the whole variable domain GAGVSQSPSNKVTEKGKDVELRCDPISGHTALYWYRQSLGQGLEFLIYFQGNSAPDKSGLPSDRFSAERTGGSVSTLTIQRTQQEDSAVYLCASSQDTSSYNSPLHFGNGTRLTVT.

This chain uses TRBV11-2 with TRBJ2-2; D remains ambiguous. With 3 bases removed from V and 4 bases from J, the gap between germline ends came to 0 bases. CDR3 length: 11 amino acids. CDR1 is SGHAT and CDR2 is FQNNGV in the germline V gene. This CDR3 is CASSFTGELFF. CDR3 sequence (DNA): TGTGCCAGCAGCTTCACCGGGGAGCTGTTTTTT. Looking up the rest from reference TRBV11-2 and TRBJ2-2 gives the full variable domain: EAGVAQSPRYKIIEKRQSVAFWCNPISGHATLYWYQQILGQGPKLLIQFQNNGVVDDSQLPKDRFSAERLKGVDSTLKIQPAKLEDSAVYLCASSFTGELFFGEGSRLTVL.

This clone has only one observation. The V and J genes are TRBV19 and TRBJ1-5; D ambiguous. Germline V gene lookup returns CDR1 LNHDA and CDR2 SQIVND (reference sequence). The CDR3 has 17 residues. Trimming cost V 3 bases and J 9 bases, with 24 bases left between them. The CDR3 region has the DNA TGTGCCAGTAGTATTCTGTTCCTCGGGCAGGACCCTAGGCCCCAGCATTTT. Translating gives CASSILFLGQDPRPQHF.